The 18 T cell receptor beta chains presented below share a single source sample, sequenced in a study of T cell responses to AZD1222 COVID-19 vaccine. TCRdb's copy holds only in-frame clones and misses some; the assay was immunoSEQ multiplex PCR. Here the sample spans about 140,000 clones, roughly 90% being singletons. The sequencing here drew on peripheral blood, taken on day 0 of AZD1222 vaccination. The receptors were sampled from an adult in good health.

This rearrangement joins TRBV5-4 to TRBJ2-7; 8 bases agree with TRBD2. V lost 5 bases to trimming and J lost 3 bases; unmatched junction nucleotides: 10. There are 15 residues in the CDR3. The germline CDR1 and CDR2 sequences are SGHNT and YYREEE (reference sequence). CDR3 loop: CASSSRGAEIYEQYF. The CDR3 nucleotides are TGTGCCAGCAGTTCGCGGGGGGCAGAAATCTACGAGCAGTACTTC.

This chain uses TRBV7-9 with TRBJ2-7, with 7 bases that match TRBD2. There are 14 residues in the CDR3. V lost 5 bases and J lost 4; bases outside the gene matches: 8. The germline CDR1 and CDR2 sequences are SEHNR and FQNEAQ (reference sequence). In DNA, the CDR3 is TGTGCCAGCAGCCCAAAGACTAGCAGGTACGAGCAGTACTTC. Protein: CASSPKTSRYEQYF.

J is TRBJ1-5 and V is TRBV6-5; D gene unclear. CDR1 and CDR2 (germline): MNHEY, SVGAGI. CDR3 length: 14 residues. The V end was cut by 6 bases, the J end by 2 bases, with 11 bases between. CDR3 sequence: CASRDPGGNQPQHF. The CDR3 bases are TGTGCCAGCAGGGACCCGGGAGGCAATCAGCCCCAGCATTTT.

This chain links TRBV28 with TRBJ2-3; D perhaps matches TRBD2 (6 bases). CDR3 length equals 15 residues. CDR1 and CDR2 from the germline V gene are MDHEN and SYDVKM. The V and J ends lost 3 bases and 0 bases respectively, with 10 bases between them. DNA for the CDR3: TGTGCCAGCAGTTTCAAGCGGGTCAGCACAGATACGCAGTATTTT. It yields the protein CASSFKRVSTDTQYF.

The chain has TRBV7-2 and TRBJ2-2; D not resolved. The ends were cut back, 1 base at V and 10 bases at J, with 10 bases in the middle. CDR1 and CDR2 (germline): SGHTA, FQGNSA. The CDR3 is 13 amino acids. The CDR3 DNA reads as TGTGCCAGCAGCTTAGGTACAATCCAGGAGCTGTTTTTT. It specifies CASSLGTIQELFF.

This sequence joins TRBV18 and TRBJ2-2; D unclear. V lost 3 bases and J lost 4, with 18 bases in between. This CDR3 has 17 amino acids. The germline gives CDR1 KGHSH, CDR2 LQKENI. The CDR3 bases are TGTGCCAGCTCACCTAATAGTGGATTGGTCTCCACCGGGGAGCTGTTTTTT. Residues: CASSPNSGLVSTGELFF.

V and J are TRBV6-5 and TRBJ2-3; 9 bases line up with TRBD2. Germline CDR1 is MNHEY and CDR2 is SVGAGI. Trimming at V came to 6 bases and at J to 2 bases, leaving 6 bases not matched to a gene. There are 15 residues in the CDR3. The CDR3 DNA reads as TGTGCCAGCAGATCCGGGACTAGCTTCACAGATACGCAGTATTTT. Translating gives CASRSGTSFTDTQYF.

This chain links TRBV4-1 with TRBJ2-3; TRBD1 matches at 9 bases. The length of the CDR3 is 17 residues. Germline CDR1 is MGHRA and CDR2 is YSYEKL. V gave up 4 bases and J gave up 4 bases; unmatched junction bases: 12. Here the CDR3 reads CASSPPPGTGFADTQYF. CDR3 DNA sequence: TGCGCCAGCAGCCCACCCCCCGGGACAGGGTTTGCAGATACGCAGTATTTT.

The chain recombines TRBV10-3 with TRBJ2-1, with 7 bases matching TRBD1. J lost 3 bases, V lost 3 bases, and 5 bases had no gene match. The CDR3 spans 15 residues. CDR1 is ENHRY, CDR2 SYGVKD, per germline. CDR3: CAISDSGGSYNEQFF. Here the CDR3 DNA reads TGTGCCATCAGTGATTCAGGGGGTAGCTACAATGAGCAGTTCTTC.

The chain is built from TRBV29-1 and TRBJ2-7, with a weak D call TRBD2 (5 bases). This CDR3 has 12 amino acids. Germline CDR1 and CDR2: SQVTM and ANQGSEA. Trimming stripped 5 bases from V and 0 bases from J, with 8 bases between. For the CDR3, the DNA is TGCAGCGTTCGAACTAGCTCCTACGAGCAGTACTTC. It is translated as CSVRTSSYEQYF.

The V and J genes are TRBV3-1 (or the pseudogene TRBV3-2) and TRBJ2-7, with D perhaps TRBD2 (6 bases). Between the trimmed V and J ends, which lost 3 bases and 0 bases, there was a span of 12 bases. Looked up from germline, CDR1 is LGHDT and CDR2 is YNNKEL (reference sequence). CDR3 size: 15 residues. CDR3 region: CASSHEGLTSYEQYF. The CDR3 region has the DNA TGTGCCAGCAGCCACGAGGGACTTACCTCCTACGAGCAGTACTTC.

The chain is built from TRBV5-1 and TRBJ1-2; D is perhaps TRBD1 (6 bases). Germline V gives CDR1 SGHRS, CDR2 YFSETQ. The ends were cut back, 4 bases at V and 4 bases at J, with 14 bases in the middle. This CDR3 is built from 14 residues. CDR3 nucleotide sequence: TGCGCCAGCAGCGCCCTACAGGGAACCTATGGCTACACCTTC. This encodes CASSALQGTYGYTF. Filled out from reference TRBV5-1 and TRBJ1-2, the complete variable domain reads KAGVTQTPRYLIKTRGQQVTLSCSPISGHRSVSWYQQTPGQGLQFLFEYFSETQRNKGNFPGRFSGRQFSNSRSEMNVSTLELGDSALYLCASSALQGTYGYTFGSGTRLTVV.

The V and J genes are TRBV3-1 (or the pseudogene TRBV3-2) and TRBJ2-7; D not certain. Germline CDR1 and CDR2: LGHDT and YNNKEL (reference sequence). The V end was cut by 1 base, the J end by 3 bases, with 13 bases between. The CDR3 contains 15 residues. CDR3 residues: CASSQAPNLDYEQYF. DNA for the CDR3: TGTGCCAGCAGCCAAGCCCCCAACCTCGACTACGAGCAGTACTTC.

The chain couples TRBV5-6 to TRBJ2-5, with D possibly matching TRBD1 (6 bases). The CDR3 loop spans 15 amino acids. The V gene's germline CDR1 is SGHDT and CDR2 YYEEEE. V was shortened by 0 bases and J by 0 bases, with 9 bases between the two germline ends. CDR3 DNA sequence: TGTGCCAGCAGCTTGGTCGCAGGGGACCAAGAGACCCAGTACTTC. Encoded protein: CASSLVAGDQETQYF.

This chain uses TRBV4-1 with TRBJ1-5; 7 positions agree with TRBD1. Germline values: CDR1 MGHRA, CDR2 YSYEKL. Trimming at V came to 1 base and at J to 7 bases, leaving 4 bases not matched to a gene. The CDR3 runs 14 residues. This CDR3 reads CASSQGQGGQPQHF. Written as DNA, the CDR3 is TGCGCCAGCAGCCAAGGACAGGGCGGCCAGCCCCAGCATTTT.

This CDR3 is CASSLDPRGRGDYGYTF. The CDR3 DNA is TGTGCCAGCAGCTTGGACCCCCGCGGGAGGGGGGACTATGGCTACACCTTC. The chain joins TRBV5-6 to TRBJ1-2; maybe TRBD1 (6 bases). Trimming took 0 bases from V and 3 from J, leaving 18 bases between them. There are 17 residues in the CDR3. Germline V CDR1 and CDR2: SGHDT, YYEEEE.

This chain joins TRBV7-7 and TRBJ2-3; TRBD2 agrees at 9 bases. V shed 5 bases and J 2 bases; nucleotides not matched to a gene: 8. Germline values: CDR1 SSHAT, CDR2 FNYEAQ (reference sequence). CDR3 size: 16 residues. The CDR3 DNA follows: TGTGCCAGCAGCCCGGGACTAGCAGGCCACACAGATACGCAGTATTTT. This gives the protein CASSPGLAGHTDTQYF.

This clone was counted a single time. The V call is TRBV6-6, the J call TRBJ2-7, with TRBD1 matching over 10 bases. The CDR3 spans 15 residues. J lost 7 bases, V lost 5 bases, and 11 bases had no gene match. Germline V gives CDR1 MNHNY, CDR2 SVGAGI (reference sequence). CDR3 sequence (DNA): TGTGCCAGCAGTAGGGGACAGGGGACCTCCAATGAGCAGTACTTC. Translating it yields CASSRGQGTSNEQYF.